This TCR beta chain appears in the sequencing data of a study of blood T cell repertoires in COVID-19. In the study overall: T cells, B-cell-depleted T cells, or PBMCs supplied cDNA or gDNA.

Under the authors' procedure: Amplifying reference gene primers gave estimates of nucleated cell counts. Only in-frame clones appear in the TCRdb table, and some are missing; sequencing was by immunoSEQ multiplex PCR. For V, J and clone size, that table is used; D and trimming come from the DNA. The sample includes about 270,000 clones, 80% to 85% of them seen just once. Germline loops: CDR1 MNHEY, CDR2 SVGAGI. This CDR3 has 15 residues. Trimming took 1 base from V and 5 from J; bases not matched to a gene: 3. This chain uses TRBV6-5 with TRBJ2-2; 8 nucleotides align to TRBD1. The sample was peripheral blood. The clonotype originates from a woman aged 55-69 years with active or convalescent COVID-19. CDR3 DNA sequence: TGTGCCAGCAGTTACTGGCAGGGGGCGACCGGGGAGCTGTTTTTT. Translating it yields CASSYWQGATGELFF.